The 16 T cell receptor beta chains in this list originate from one sample, sequenced in a study of T cells in narcolepsy. Profiling relied on immunoSEQ multiplex PCR, and the TCRdb table lists in-frame clones only, not all of them. The table has about 35,000 clones, around 80% seen once. Specimen: memory (CD45RA-) CD4+ T cells from blood. These receptors came from a human donor in good health.

The rearrangement uses TRBV2 and TRBJ1-2; D is unclear. CDR3 length equals 13 residues. CDR1 and CDR2 from the germline V gene are SNHLY and FYNNEI. The V end lost 4 bases, the J end lost 2 bases, and 8 bases lay between the germline ends. The CDR3 DNA reads TGTGCCAGCAGTGCGGGCGTAAACTATGGCTACACCTTC. Amino acids: CASSAGVNYGYTF.

The rearrangement joins TRBV7-2 to TRBJ2-2; 8 bases match TRBD2. Trimming removed 7 bases from V and 1 base from J; junction bases left unmatched: 11. This CDR3 contains 17 residues. CDR1 and CDR2 from the germline V gene are SGHTA and FQGNSA. In DNA form, the CDR3 reads TGTGCCAGCATCCAATCCCCTAGCGGGCTGAACACCGGGGAGCTGTTTTTT. It translates to CASIQSPSGLNTGELFF.

V and J are TRBV19 and TRBJ2-5, with 7 nucleotides matching TRBD1. V lost 10 bases to trimming and J lost 1 base; unmatched junction nucleotides: 6. Germline CDR1 reads LNHDA; CDR2 reads SQIVND (reference sequence). This CDR3 is built from 13 residues. The CDR3: CATQGVGQETQYF. The CDR3 region has the DNA TGTGCCACGCAGGGGGTGGGCCAAGAGACCCAGTACTTC.

The chain has TRBV7-9 and TRBJ2-7, with D unresolved. The V end was cut by 3 bases, the J end by 2 bases, with 11 bases between. This CDR3 is built from 14 residues. CDR1 and CDR2 from the germline V gene are SEHNR and FQNEAQ (reference sequence). This CDR3 is CASSFGLATYEQYF. The CDR3 DNA is TGTGCCAGCAGCTTCGGGCTGGCCACCTACGAGCAGTACTTC.

This chain's CDR3 is CAWSVFGTEAFF. The CDR3 DNA sequence: TGTGCCTGGAGTGTCTTTGGAACTGAAGCTTTCTTT. This chain connects TRBV30 to TRBJ1-1, with D unclear. The CDR3 length is 12 residues. Trimming cost V 0 bases and J 5 bases, with 7 bases left between them. Germline values: CDR1 GTSNPN, CDR2 SVGIG (reference sequence).

The chain uses TRBV7-9 and TRBJ2-7, with D unresolved. Germline V gene data show CDR1 as SEHNR and CDR2 as FQNEAQ (reference sequence). The CDR3 runs to 13 residues. The V end was cut by 6 bases, the J end by 2 bases, with 11 bases between. CDR3 amino acids: CASSGGRAYEQYF. The CDR3, as DNA: TGTGCCAGCAGTGGCGGCCGCGCCTACGAGCAGTACTTC.

The rearrangement joins TRBV14 to TRBJ2-1; 10 nucleotides align to TRBD2. The ends lost 5 bases at V and 9 bases at J; junction bases unmatched: 16. The CDR3 loop spans 17 amino acids. Germline CDR1 reads SGHDN; CDR2 reads FVKESK. CDR3: CASSYTLQRGGGGEQFF. The CDR3 nucleotides are TGTGCCAGCAGCTACACCCTCCAGCGGGGGGGCGGCGGTGAGCAGTTCTTC.

The DNA of the CDR3 is TGCGCCAGCAGTCGGCTGCCCGACGAGCAGTACTTC. This gives the protein CASSRLPDEQYF. This chain connects TRBV23-1 to TRBJ2-7; D unclear. TRBV23-1 counts as an open reading frame of uncertain function. The CDR3 totals 12 residues. Trimming pared 4 bases from V and 5 bases from J, leaving 9 bases between.

The chain recombines TRBV19 with TRBJ2-5, with TRBD2 matching 10 bases. Per germline, CDR1 LNHDA and CDR2 SQIVND (reference sequence). The length of the CDR3 is 12 residues. The junction had 2 bases not matched to a gene; V was cut back by 9 bases and J by 4 bases. The CDR3 spells CASRLAGETQYF. CDR3 nucleotides: TGTGCCAGCCGACTAGCGGGAGAGACCCAGTACTTC. Supplemented by reference TRBV19 and TRBJ2-5, the full variable domain reads DGGITQSPKYLFRKEGQNVTLSCEQNLNHDAMYWYRQDPGQGLRLIYYSQIVNDFQKGDIAEGYSVSREKKESFPLTVTSAQKNPTAFYLCASRLAGETQYFGPGTRLLVL.

The rearrangement links TRBV7-2 to TRBJ2-5; TRBD2 might be the D (5 bases). Matching the DNA end better, TRBJ2-7 makes the J call doubtful. The germline CDR1 and CDR2 sequences are SGHTA and FQGNSA. CDR3 length: 15 residues. The CDR3 loop is CASSTSPKYGSEQYF. The CDR3 nucleotides are TGTGCCAGCAGCACTTCCCCCAAGTATGGGAGCGAGCAGTACTTC.

This clone appeared a single time. V usage is TRBV28 and J usage is TRBJ2-1; 13 bases align to TRBD2. CDR1 and CDR2 from the germline V gene are MDHEN and SYDVKM. The trim removed 3 bases at V and 9 bases at J, leaving 8 bases unmatched. The CDR3 is 16 residues long. The CDR3 coding sequence is TGTGCCAGCAGTTTCACCGGGACTAGCGGGAAGGGTGAGCAGTTCTTC. The encoded protein is CASSFTGTSGKGEQFF.

The chain combines TRBV4-3 with TRBJ1-1; 10 bases line up with TRBD1. The germline gives CDR1 LGHNA, CDR2 YSLEER. V gave up 4 bases and J gave up 5 bases; unmatched junction bases: 1. This CDR3 is 13 amino acids long. CDR3 loop: CASSRTGGTEAFF. In DNA, the CDR3 is TGCGCCAGCAGCCGGACAGGGGGGACTGAAGCTTTCTTT.

The chain joins TRBV19 to TRBJ2-7; D is perhaps TRBD2 (7 bases). Trimming shortened V by 1 base and J by 3 bases, and 13 bases separated the two germline ends. The CDR3 has 15 residues. Germline CDR1 reads LNHDA; CDR2 reads SQIVND (reference sequence). The CDR3 reads CASSIVSGGHYEQYF. CDR3 DNA sequence: TGTGCCAGTAGTATAGTATCCGGGGGGCACTACGAGCAGTACTTC.

The V gene is TRBV7-2, the J gene TRBJ1-1, with D uncertain. The V gene lost 5 bases and the J gene lost 8 bases, with 15 bases spanning the gap. The CDR3 loop spans 13 amino acids. The germline CDR1 and CDR2 sequences are SGHTA and FQGNSA. This CDR3 is CASSPIWQSEAFF. The CDR3 coding sequence is TGTGCCAGCAGCCCCATTTGGCAATCAGAAGCTTTCTTT.

The chain recombines TRBV2 with TRBJ2-7, with D hard to call. The CDR3 loop spans 10 amino acids. V gave up 3 bases and J gave up 3 bases, with 0 bases separating them. From germline, CDR1 is SNHLY and CDR2 FYNNEI. Here the CDR3 reads CASSDYEQYF. CDR3 DNA sequence: TGTGCCAGCAGTGACTACGAGCAGTACTTC.

A note on this clone: One end of the junction varies from germline; a read error may be responsible. CDR3 sequence (DNA): TGTGCCAGCAGCGGCCGGGACCCTTGGGAAGAGGCCCAGTACTTC. Protein: CASSGRDPWEEAQYF. The chain links TRBV7-6 to TRBJ2-5; D is perhaps TRBD1 or TRBD2 (5 bases each). CDR3 size: 15 residues. CDR1 is SGHVS, CDR2 FNYEAQ, per germline.